The 28 T cell receptor beta chains below were found in one sample sequenced in a study of T cell repertoires in cytomegalovirus infection. TCRdb recomputed calls from the reads with MiXCR, one row per CDR3 protein. The table includes approximately 500,000 distinct CDR3 sequences, 16% detected once. Sequences were obtained from CD8+ T cells from PBMCs. These receptors were collected from a human donor in good health (CMV status not recorded). Some clones in this sample may be carry-over from other donors' samples.

The chain uses TRBV4-1 and TRBJ2-3; 8 positions agree with TRBD2. Germline CDR1 MGHRA, CDR2 YSYEKL. The J segment lost 1 base and the V segment lost 7 bases, leaving 7 bases of the junction unmatched. CDR3 length equals 15 residues. CDR3: CASKREAGGTDTQYF. For the CDR3, the DNA is TGCGCCAGCAAAAGAGAAGCGGGAGGCACAGATACGCAGTATTTT.

This chain connects TRBV5-4 to TRBJ2-2; 14 nucleotides agree with TRBD2. This CDR3 is built from 17 residues. Trimming took 3 bases from V and 1 from J; bases not matched to a gene: 2. Germline lookup yields CDR1 SGHNT and CDR2 YYREEE (reference sequence). Written as DNA, the CDR3 is TGTGCCAGCAGCTCCGGGACTAGCGGGAGGAACACCGGGGAGCTGTTTTTT. Translation: CASSSGTSGRNTGELFF.

Many counts were recorded for this clonotype. This chain connects TRBV11-2 to TRBJ2-7, with D possibly called TRBD1 or TRBD2 (5 bases each). V was trimmed by 4 bases and J by 2 bases, leaving 15 bases between them. CDR1 is SGHAT, CDR2 FQNNGV, per germline. There are 15 residues in the CDR3. The CDR3 bases are TGTGCCAGCAGCTCCTCCCCGGGACGGACCTACGAGCAGTACTTC. Amino acids: CASSSSPGRTYEQYF.

At least ten counts were recorded for this clonotype. This rearrangement joins TRBV7-8 to TRBJ1-6, with no clear D. In germline, CDR1 is SGHVS, CDR2 FQNEAQ. The V end was cut by 1 base, the J end by 9 bases, with 19 bases between. The CDR3 is made up of 17 amino acids. The CDR3 DNA reads as TGTGCCAGCAGCTTAGGGGTTAGGGAGAGGGTTAGTTCACCCCTCCACTTT. This encodes CASSLGVRERVSSPLHF.

This clonotype came up many times. The chain couples TRBV6-2 or TRBV6-3 to TRBJ2-2; tentative D call: TRBD2 (6 bases). The V end lost 3 bases, the J end lost 4 bases, and 15 bases lay between the germline ends. Per the germline V gene, CDR1 is MNHEY and CDR2 is SVGEGT. The CDR3 contains 16 residues. The CDR3 bases are TGTGCCAGCAGTTATCCCAGACTAGAAGGCACCGGGGAGCTGTTTTTT. Residues: CASSYPRLEGTGELFF.

The chain recombines TRBV27 with TRBJ1-1; D gene unclear. Germline CDR1 reads MNHEY; CDR2 reads SMNVEV (reference sequence). The CDR3 runs 13 residues. The V end was cut by 2 bases, the J end by 5 bases, with 9 bases between. The CDR3 reads CASSLSRFTEAFF. Written as DNA, the CDR3 is TGTGCCAGCAGTTTAAGTAGGTTTACTGAAGCTTTCTTT.

This clonotype appeared many times. The chain combines TRBV7-6 with TRBJ1-3; D may be TRBD1 (6 bases). This CDR3 is 16 amino acids long. Trimming removed 5 bases at V and 2 bases at J, with 16 bases between. CDR1 is SGHVS and CDR2 is FNYEAQ in the germline V gene. For the CDR3, the DNA is TGTGCCAGCAGCCATGGACGGGGGCTTGCTGGAAACACCATATATTTT. Its protein product is CASSHGRGLAGNTIYF.

The J gene is TRBJ2-3, the V gene TRBV7-4, with D hard to call. Germline CDR1 reads SGHVT; CDR2 reads SQSDAQ. The CDR3 runs to 15 residues. V was shortened by 5 bases and J by 1 base, with 13 bases between the two germline ends. The CDR3 spells CASSARTYGTDTQYF. CDR3 nucleotides: TGTGCCAGCAGCGCCCGGACCTACGGCACAGATACGCAGTATTTT.

This clonotype showed up just a few times. The junction departs from the called germline gene at one end, perhaps through a read error. CDR3 in DNA: TGCAGCGTCACACAGTGGAACCTGTTT. This translates into CSVTQWNLF. The genes are TRBV29-1 and TRBJ1-1, with D hard to call. This CDR3 is built from 9 residues. CDR1 and CDR2 from the germline V gene are SQVTM and ANQGSEA.

This clonotype was counted many times. The rearrangement links TRBV7-9 to TRBJ2-5; D possibly uses TRBD1 or TRBD2 (5 bases each). The germline gives CDR1 SEHNR, CDR2 FQNEAQ (reference sequence). The CDR3 consists of 17 residues. V was clipped by 5 bases and J by 2 bases, with 21 bases between them. The CDR3 spells CASSRGYRASIQETQYF. The CDR3 DNA is TGTGCCAGCAGCCGGGGCTATCGGGCTTCCATTCAAGAGACCCAGTACTTC.

At least ten counts were recorded for this clonotype. The chain joins TRBV12-3 or TRBV12-4 to TRBJ1-3; tentatively, D is TRBD1 (6 bases). The CDR3 has 14 residues. With 6 bases removed from V and 4 bases from J, the gap between germline ends came to 13 bases. CDR3 sequence reads: CASSPGGHGNTIYF. In nucleotides, the CDR3 is TGTGCCAGCAGCCCCGGGGGGCACGGAAACACCATATATTTT.

A remark on this clonotype: One end of the junction does not line up with germline, which may come from a read error. The V and J genes are TRBV11-2 and TRBJ2-1; D perhaps matches TRBD2 (7 bases). Germline loops: CDR1 SGHAT, CDR2 FQNNGV. The CDR3 loop spans 16 amino acids. This chain's CDR3 is CASSPWEGTHYNEQFF. CDR3 nucleotide sequence: TGTGCAAGCAGCCCCTGGGAGGGGACACACTACAATGAGCAGTTCTTC.

This clonotype was seen ten or more times. V and J are TRBV2 and TRBJ1-1; a weak D match, TRBD1 (6 bases). The CDR3 extends over 14 amino acids. Germline assignment: CDR1 SNHLY and CDR2 FYNNEI. The V and J ends lost 4 bases and 1 base respectively, with 10 bases between them. The CDR3 spells CASSGEGGNTEAFF. CDR3 bases: TGTGCCAGCAGTGGCGAAGGGGGGAACACTGAAGCTTTCTTT.

A few counts support this clonotype. Relative to the germline gene, one junction end is altered; a read error may explain this. The V call is TRBV7-9, the J call TRBJ2-1, with 7 positions matching TRBD2. Germline values: CDR1 SEHNR, CDR2 FQNEAQ (reference sequence). The CDR3 is 12 amino acids. The CDR3 protein is CASSLVYREVPF. CDR3 bases: TGTGCCAGCAGCTTAGTCTACCGGGAGGTGCCCTTC.

This clonotype was recorded many times. The rearrangement uses TRBV7-9 and TRBJ1-2, with 11 bases identical to TRBD1. This CDR3 region has 16 residues. Germline loops: CDR1 SEHNR, CDR2 FQNEAQ (reference sequence). The V gene end was trimmed by 5 bases and the J gene end by 9 bases; junction bases not matched to a gene: 14. The CDR3 loop is CASSRTGTGGVFSYTF. The CDR3 DNA is TGTGCCAGCAGCCGCACCGGGACAGGGGGTGTGTTTAGCTACACCTTC.

A word on this clonotype: The conserved closing phenylalanine or tryptophan is absent in this CDR3, likely reflecting a read error. The chain combines TRBV14 with TRBJ2-7; 13 nucleotides agree with TRBD2. CDR1 is SGHDN, CDR2 FVKESK, per germline. The CDR3 runs 19 residues. The trim removed 4 bases at V and 3 bases at J, leaving 15 bases unmatched. CDR3 DNA sequence: TGTGCCAGCAGCCCAAGGACTAGCGGGAGCCGTTGGGGGGTCTACGAGCAGTACTCC. Translated: CASSPRTSGSRWGVYEQYS.

DNA of the CDR3: TGCGCCAGCAGCTTCTTTAGTCCGGTTTCTGTGCAGGGAGACGAGCAGTACTTC. Residues: CASSFFSPVSVQGDEQYF. The chain has TRBV5-1 and TRBJ2-7; the D call may be TRBD1 or TRBD2 (5 bases each). CDR1 and CDR2 (germline): SGHRS, YFSETQ. The CDR3 has 18 residues. V lost 2 bases and J lost 5, with 26 bases in between.

V is TRBV4-1 and J is TRBJ1-2, with a tentative D call TRBD1 (5 bases). The V and J ends lost 4 bases and 4 bases respectively, with 19 bases between them. The CDR3 has 16 amino acids. Germline V gives CDR1 MGHRA, CDR2 YSYEKL. The CDR3 spells CASSLTAPRRGYGYTF. The CDR3 nucleotides are TGCGCCAGCAGCCTCACGGCCCCTCGGAGGGGCTATGGCTACACCTTC.

This clonotype is a singleton in its sample. Just one base apart from a much larger clone, this may be a read error. This rearrangement joins TRBV7-3 to TRBJ2-1; 9 nucleotides align to TRBD1. This CDR3 is built from 14 residues. Germline V gives CDR1 SGHTA, CDR2 FQGTGA. With 4 bases clipped from V and 6 bases from J, the junction kept 4 bases outside the gene matches. The CDR3 reads CASSSGTGSNEQFF. The CDR3 region has the DNA TGTGCCAGCAGCTCCGGGACAGGGAGCAATGAGCAGTTCTTC.

A few counts support this clonotype. V is TRBV7-9 and J is TRBJ2-1; D may be TRBD2 (6 bases). CDR1 and CDR2 (germline): SEHNR, FQNEAQ (reference sequence). The CDR3 has 14 residues. V lost 5 bases, J lost 8 bases, and 16 bases lay in between. The CDR3 nucleotides read TGTGCCAGCAGCCGCCTGGAGGAGGGCGATGAGCAGTTCTTC. Translating gives CASSRLEEGDEQFF.

The chain uses TRBV28 and TRBJ1-4; D ambiguous. Germline loops: CDR1 MDHEN, CDR2 SYDVKM. The CDR3 consists of 16 residues. V dropped 3 bases and J dropped 0 bases, with 11 bases sitting between them. DNA of the CDR3: TGTGCCAGCAGTTTTATGGGAGGTTCAACTAATGAAAAACTGTTTTTT. It translates to CASSFMGGSTNEKLFF.

The chain links TRBV4-1 to TRBJ2-1, with 8 positions matching TRBD2. This CDR3 comprises 14 residues. With V trimmed by 5 bases and J by 5 bases, 5 bases remained unmatched. Germline V gene lookup returns CDR1 MGHRA and CDR2 YSYEKL. The CDR3 here is CASSATSGHNEQFF. The CDR3 region has the DNA TGCGCCAGCAGCGCCACTAGCGGCCACAATGAGCAGTTCTTC.

This clonotype was found many times. The genes are TRBV10-3 and TRBJ1-1, with 10 bases lining up with TRBD1. The CDR3 length is 19 residues. Germline V gene lookup returns CDR1 ENHRY and CDR2 SYGVKD. The trim removed 3 bases at V and 2 bases at J, leaving 15 bases unmatched. CDR3 amino acids: CAISERSPGQGLFNTEAFF. CDR3 sequence (DNA): TGTGCCATCAGTGAAAGATCTCCGGGACAGGGGTTGTTTAACACTGAAGCTTTCTTT.

This clonotype has a count of ten or more. The CDR3 sequence is CASSHRTGTITYEQYF. DNA for the CDR3: TGTGCCAGCAGCCACCGGACCGGGACGATTACCTACGAGCAGTACTTC. The chain joins TRBV7-8 to TRBJ2-7; D may match TRBD1 or TRBD2 (5 bases each). The CDR3 covers 16 residues. V was trimmed by 5 bases and J by 2 bases, leaving 19 bases between them. Germline assignment: CDR1 SGHVS and CDR2 FQNEAQ.

At least ten counts were recorded for this clonotype. The rearrangement links TRBV11-1 to TRBJ1-4; 8 bases map to TRBD1. From germline, CDR1 is SGHAT and CDR2 FQDESV (reference sequence). V shed 5 bases and J 3 bases; nucleotides not matched to a gene: 23. The CDR3 extends over 21 amino acids. CDR3 residues: CASSVLGTGERGLAANEKLFF. The CDR3 region has the DNA TGTGCCAGCAGCGTTCTTGGGACAGGCGAGAGGGGTCTTGCAGCTAATGAAAAACTGTTTTTT.

The gene calls are TRBV13 and TRBJ1-2, with a weak D call TRBD1 (6 bases). The CDR3 covers 14 residues. Trimming stripped 0 bases from V and 8 bases from J, with 13 bases between. Germline assignment: CDR1 PRHDT and CDR2 FYEKMQ (reference sequence). The CDR3 here is CASSLGRGQSGYTF. CDR3 coding DNA: TGTGCCAGCAGCTTAGGCCGGGGGCAGTCCGGCTACACCTTC. The entire variable domain, with the rest obtained from reference TRBV13 and TRBJ1-2, is as follows: AAGVIQSPRHLIKEKRETATLKCYPIPRHDTVYWYQQGPGQDPQFLISFYEKMQSDKGSIPDRFSAQQFSDYHSELNMSSLELGDSALYFCASSLGRGQSGYTFGSGTRLTVV.

In its sample, this clonotype was seen many times. The chain joins TRBV7-9 to TRBJ2-7; no clear D. The germline CDR1 and CDR2 sequences are SEHNR and FQNEAQ (reference sequence). The CDR3 contains 13 residues. The V gene lost 5 bases and the J gene lost 6 bases, with 14 bases spanning the gap. CDR3 in amino acids: CASSPPTFREQYF. CDR3 DNA sequence: TGTGCCAGCAGCCCGCCCACCTTCCGCGAGCAGTACTTC.

In its sample, this clonotype was seen many times. The chain combines TRBV11-2 with TRBJ1-1, with 8 bases identical to TRBD1. V was clipped by 7 bases and J by 1 base; unmatched bases: 8. Germline lookup yields CDR1 SGHAT and CDR2 FQNNGV. The CDR3 contains 15 residues. The CDR3 DNA is TGTGCCAGCAACCCAGGGGGCTCTAGGAACACTGAAGCTTTCTTT. This encodes CASNPGGSRNTEAFF.